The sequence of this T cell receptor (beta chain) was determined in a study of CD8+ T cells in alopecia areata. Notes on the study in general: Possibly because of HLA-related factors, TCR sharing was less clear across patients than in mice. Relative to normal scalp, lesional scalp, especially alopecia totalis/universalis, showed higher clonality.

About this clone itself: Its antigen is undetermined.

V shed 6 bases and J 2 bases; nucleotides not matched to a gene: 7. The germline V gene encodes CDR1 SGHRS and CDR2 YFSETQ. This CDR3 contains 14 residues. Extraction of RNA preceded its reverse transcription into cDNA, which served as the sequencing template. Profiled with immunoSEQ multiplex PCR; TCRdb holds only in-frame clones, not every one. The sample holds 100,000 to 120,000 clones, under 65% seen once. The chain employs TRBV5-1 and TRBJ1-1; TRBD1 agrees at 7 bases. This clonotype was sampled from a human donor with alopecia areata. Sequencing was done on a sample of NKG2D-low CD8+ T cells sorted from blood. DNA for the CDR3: TGCGCCAGCACCTTCAGGGGGGGTAACACTGAAGCTTTCTTT. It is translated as CASTFRGGNTEAFF.